This T cell receptor (beta chain) came from a study of shared clonotypes between healthy human individuals (TCRdb year 2020). As for the study more broadly: The cohort included a few men and a couple of women between 18 and 49 years of age. For each donor, three plates each were used for CD4 naive and CD4 memory, two plates were used for CD8 naive, and one plate was used for CD8 memory. Blood TCR repertoires of five healthy adults were deeply sequenced to estimate repertoire size and the extent of clonotype sharing between individuals. To increase sequencing depth and limit assay-specific biases, TCR repertoire library preparation and sequencing were carried out by different laboratories using diverse techniques. Leukapheresis yielded between about 0.94 and 9 billion PBMCs per donor.

With respect to this clone: Its antigen specificity is not known. No base qualities exist here, and no much larger clone lies one base off it.

CDR1 MNHNY and CDR2 SVGAGI are derived from the germline V gene (reference sequence). The CDR3 measures 16 amino acids from cysteine to phenylalanine. Only CDR3 DNA remains: 48 bases, in frame from the first base. Trimming costs V 0 bases and J 5 bases, and their ends lie 14 bases apart. Donors were healthy HIV-negative adults with no recently reported acute infections or vaccinations. Only Caucasian adults living in Nashville, Tennessee, USA were represented among the donors. CD4+ T cells were enriched through magnetic negative selection, after which naive cells were positively selected on CD45RA and the remaining negative fraction served as the memory subset. Blood was obtained by leukapheresis, after which PBMCs were separated by Ficoll-Histopaque density gradient centrifugation and cryopreserved in liquid nitrogen vapor phase. Analytical flow cytometry was used to check the purity and quantity of each magnetically sorted T cell population. From each sorted fraction, genomic DNA was isolated and quantified by UV absorbance on a Nanodrop 2000c.

Using the deep immunoSEQ assay, TCR CDR3 regions were amplified from genomic DNA by multiplex PCR. For each cell subset, the extracted genomic DNA was distributed evenly across all wells of several immunoSEQ 96-well plates, and each plate served as one replicate. For sorted subsets, around 200 ng genomic DNA, equal to 25,000 to 35,000 T cell genomes, was loaded into each replicate PCR. Purified libraries were quantified with a Qubit 3.0 fluorometer, sized on a Bioanalyzer 2100, and re-quantified with the KAPA Library Quantification kit. Each immunoSEQ 96-well plate was sequenced on its own single-read 150-cycle Illumina NextSeq 550 flow cell. The original pipeline was this. Because the immunoSEQ output held only junctional sequences and lacked quality scores, the filtering could not match the filtering applied to full-length reads. To assign V/J genes and CDR3, sequences were annotated using PyIR, a Python wrapper for IgBLAST v1.9, with IMGT germline references. Reads were removed for weak V/J assignments (E-value above 1e-6), missing CDR3, stop codons, out-of-frame junctions, or ambiguous translated residues. A V3J clonotype was defined by an identical inferred V gene, J gene, and CDR3 amino acid sequence. The percentage overlap between two repertoires was calculated by dividing the number of shared unique clonotypes by the size of the smaller repertoire. Repertoire richness was assessed with RTK rarefaction, the Chao1 estimator, and Recon v2.1 estimates of unobserved clonotypes. For all TCRbeta clonotypes obtained by the gDNA method from a few donors, generation probabilities were computed with OLGA. TCRdb stores this immuneACCESS table with in-frame sequences only. Part of the clones is absent; in the studies checked, under half of the shortfall reflects unresolved V genes, and no reason is known for the rest. That table supplies the V and J calls and clone size; D and trimming were determined from the DNA. Across this sample there are 2 million to 2.5 million clones, with 93% seen only once. The top ten constitute 0.36% of the sample.

The research as a whole found: Around 5.4% of naive CD4, 3% to 3.5% of naive CD8, approximately 2% of memory CD4, and around 0.4% of memory CD8 clonotypes were shared across a few donors. Based on pairwise subsampling, the degree of clonotype sharing among donors was expected to be affected by sequencing depth. Estimated clonotype richness was generally larger for naive than for memory subsets. Because the study included only a small number of donors, the genetic and exposure-history diversity represented was limited. Incomplete sequencing was indicated by rarefaction of sorted-subset datasets, despite the large sequencing depth. Higher generation probabilities were observed for clonotypes shared by all four sorted-subset donors than for non-shared clonotypes. Sampling was restricted to blood, and TCR repertoires in tissue are likely to differ from TCR repertoires in blood.

This clonotype was sampled from a man younger than 30 in good health. Some clones in this sample may be carry-over from other donors' samples. Sequenced material: naive CD4+ T cells from PBMCs. Interpreted using the paper, the cell subset or site label stands for: CD45RA+ positively selected. The rearrangement joined TRBV6-6 to TRBJ2-1; the D segment cannot be called with confidence. CDR3 protein: CASSYSSLGSNNEQFF. The DNA sequence is given as TGTGCCAGCAGTTACTCTTCCCTCGGATCTAACAATGAGCAGTTCTTC.